The 13 T cell receptor beta chains below all came from one sample that was sequenced in a study of read filtering for tumor transcriptome and immune sequencing. From roughly 390 ng of RNA, a library with molecular barcoded alpha/delta and beta/gamma adaptors was made. TCRdb itself ran the reads through MiXCR, one entry per CDR3 protein. The repertoire consists of 75,000 to 95,000 distinct CDR3 sequences, with 20% to 25% occurring once and the leading ten covering about 10%. Source material: a population of CD138-negative cells sorted from bone marrow. These receptors were obtained from a donor over 35 with multiple myeloma.

This clonotype was seen ten or more times. V and J are TRBV28 and TRBJ1-6; unclear D gene. The CDR3 extends over 15 amino acids. Germline CDR1 reads MDHEN; CDR2 reads SYDVKM. Trimming took 1 base from V and 10 from J, leaving 14 bases between them. The CDR3 protein is CASSLFNAGRSPLHF. DNA for the CDR3: TGTGCCAGCAGTTTATTCAACGCAGGCCGGTCACCCCTCCACTTT.

Turning to this clonotype: With a much larger clone just one base away, this may be a read error. V gene TRBV7-9 combines with J gene TRBJ1-1; maybe TRBD1 (5 bases). CDR3 length: 15 amino acids. Germline V lookup: CDR1 SEHNR, CDR2 FQNEAQ (reference sequence). DNA of the CDR3: TGTGCCAGCAGCCCCGGGACGGTGATGAACACTGGAGCTTTCTTT. Amino acid sequence: CASSPGTVMNTGAFF.

The chain employs TRBV12-3 or TRBV12-4 and TRBJ1-4; maybe TRBD1 (5 bases). CDR3 length: 20 residues. V lost 0 bases, J lost 3 bases, and 23 bases lay in between. CDR3 DNA sequence: TGTGCCAGCAGTTTAGCGTCCACCTTATCGTCGGGGCCTTCTAATGAAAAACTGTTTTTT. It specifies CASSLASTLSSGPSNEKLFF.

The chain combines TRBV11-2 with TRBJ2-1; D is uncertain. Trimming left V 2 bases short and J 6 bases short, with 11 bases between. The CDR3 contains 14 residues. Germline V CDR1 and CDR2: SGHAT, FQNNGV. CDR3 bases: TGTGCCAGCAGCTTAAGTCCTTCTATCAATGAGCAGTTCTTC. It translates to CASSLSPSINEQFF.

This rearrangement joins TRBV6-5 to TRBJ2-7; D unclear. This CDR3 has 14 amino acids. V was shortened by 6 bases and J by 0 bases, with 12 bases between the two germline ends. Per the germline V gene, CDR1 is MNHEY and CDR2 is SVGAGI. CDR3 DNA: TGTGCCAGCAGCCTAGGACCGAGCTCCTACGAGCAGTACTTC. Translating it yields CASSLGPSSYEQYF.

About this clonotype itself: At one end, the junction sequence differs from germline, possibly due to a read error. The chain recombines TRBV7-9 with TRBJ2-6; D assignment may be TRBD1 or TRBD2 (5 bases each). In germline, CDR1 is SEHNR, CDR2 FQNEAQ (reference sequence). The length of the CDR3 is 20 residues. CDR3 sequence reads: CASSLGGSTATISEANVLTF. The CDR3 DNA reads as TGTGCCAGCAGCTTAGGAGGGTCGACAGCGACGATTTCTGAGGCCAACGTCCTGACTTTC.

The table lists this clonotype with many counts. Given a much more abundant clone one base away, this may be a read error. The rearrangement joins TRBV5-1 to TRBJ2-7; 10 bases are a match to TRBD2. The CDR3 extends over 15 amino acids. The germline V gene has CDR1 SGHRS and CDR2 YFSETQ. V shed 3 bases and J 3 bases; nucleotides not matched to a gene: 6. The CDR3 coding sequence is TGCGCCAGCAGCTGGGGCCTAGCGGGGGACTACGAGCAGTACTTC. This sequence encodes CASSWGLAGDYEQYF.

This clonotype was recorded at least ten times. The V call is TRBV7-2, the J call TRBJ2-1; 8 nucleotides agree with TRBD2. Germline CDR1 and CDR2: SGHTA and FQGNSA. The trim removed 3 bases at V and 8 bases at J, leaving 6 bases unmatched. The CDR3 totals 14 residues. CDR3: CASSFGGGTYEQFF. CDR3 coding DNA: TGTGCCAGCAGCTTCGGCGGGGGGACCTATGAGCAGTTCTTC.

Many counts were recorded for this clonotype. This sequence joins TRBV28 and TRBJ1-5; 9 bases agree with TRBD1. In germline, CDR1 is MDHEN, CDR2 SYDVKM. Germline trimming cut 7 bases from V and 2 bases from J; bases unmatched to any gene: 6. The CDR3 spans 15 residues. In DNA, the CDR3 is TGTGCCAGCACCCAGGGGGACAGGGGCAATCAGCCCCAGCATTTT. It yields the protein CASTQGDRGNQPQHF.

This clonotype was counted only a few times. Likely a read error: the CDR3 ends without its conserved phenylalanine or tryptophan. The chain links TRBV28 to TRBJ1-5; TRBD1 might be the D (5 bases). V gave up 6 bases and J gave up 1 base, with 10 bases separating them. In germline, CDR1 is MDHEN, CDR2 SYDVKM. CDR3 length: 14 residues. CDR3 in amino acids: CASRDRWSNQPQHY. CDR3 nucleotide sequence: TGTGCCAGCAGAGACAGATGGAGCAATCAGCCCCAGCATTAT.

This clonotype was seen a handful of times. The chain is built from TRBV7-2 and TRBJ2-7; a weak D match, TRBD2 (6 bases). Germline assignment: CDR1 SGHTA and CDR2 FQGNSA. V lost 5 bases and J lost 5, with 10 bases in between. This CDR3 has 12 amino acids. The CDR3 DNA reads TGTGCCAGCAGCCCCTGGGGGGACGAGCAGTACTTC. It encodes CASSPWGDEQYF.

This clonotype was counted many times. J is TRBJ2-7 and V is TRBV14, with unresolved D. The CDR3 sequence is 13 residues long. The V end lost 2 bases, the J end lost 3 bases, and 8 bases lay between the germline ends. The germline gives CDR1 SGHDN, CDR2 FVKESK. In DNA, the CDR3 is TGTGCCAGCAGCCAATTGGCCAGCTACGAGCAGTACTTC. Protein sequence: CASSQLASYEQYF.

This clonotype was seen many times. This chain uses TRBV7-2 with TRBJ2-1, with D perhaps matching TRBD2 (7 bases). V was pared by 5 bases and J by 6 bases, with 17 bases between. CDR3 length equals 15 residues. CDR1 is SGHTA and CDR2 is FQGNSA in the germline V gene. CDR3 sequence (DNA): TGTGCCAGCAGCCCGATAACGGGGGGCCTCAATGAGCAGTTCTTC. As protein: CASSPITGGLNEQFF.